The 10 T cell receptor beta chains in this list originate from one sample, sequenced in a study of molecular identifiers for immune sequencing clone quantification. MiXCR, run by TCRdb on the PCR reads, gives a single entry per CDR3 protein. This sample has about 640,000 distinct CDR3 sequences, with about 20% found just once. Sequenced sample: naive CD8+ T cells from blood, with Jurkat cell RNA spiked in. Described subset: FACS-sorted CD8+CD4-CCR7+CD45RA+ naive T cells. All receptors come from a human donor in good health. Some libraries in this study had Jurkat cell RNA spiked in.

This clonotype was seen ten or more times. DNA of the CDR3: TGCAGTGCTAGCCCCGGGAAGTACTTC. Residues: CSASPGKYF. This rearrangement joins TRBV20-1 to TRBJ2-7, with D tentatively TRBD2 (5 bases). The CDR3 totals 9 residues. The germline CDR1 and CDR2 sequences are DFQATT and SNEGSKA (reference sequence). V lost 3 bases and J 11 bases, leaving 8 bases between the germline ends.

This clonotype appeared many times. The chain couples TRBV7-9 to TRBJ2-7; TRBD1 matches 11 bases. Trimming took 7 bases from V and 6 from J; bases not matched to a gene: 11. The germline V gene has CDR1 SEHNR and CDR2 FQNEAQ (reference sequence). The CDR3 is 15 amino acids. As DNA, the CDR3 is TGTGCCAGCACCGCCGGACAGGGGGCGCAACCCGAGCAGTACTTC. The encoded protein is CASTAGQGAQPEQYF. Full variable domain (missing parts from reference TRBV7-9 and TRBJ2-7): DTGVSQNPRHKITKRGQNVTFRCDPISEHNRLYWYRQTLGQGPEFLTYFQNEAQLEKSRLLSDRFSAERPKGSFSTLEIQRTEQGDSAMYLCASTAGQGAQPEQYFGPGTRLTVT.

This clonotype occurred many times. The CDR3 nucleotides read TGTGCCAGCAGCCTACTAACGGCATACGAGCAGTACTTC. Encoded protein: CASSLLTAYEQYF. The rearrangement uses TRBV7-9 and TRBJ2-7; the D is unclear. The germline V gene has CDR1 SEHNR and CDR2 FQNEAQ (reference sequence). There are 13 residues in the CDR3. Trimming took 5 bases from V and 4 from J, leaving 12 bases between them.

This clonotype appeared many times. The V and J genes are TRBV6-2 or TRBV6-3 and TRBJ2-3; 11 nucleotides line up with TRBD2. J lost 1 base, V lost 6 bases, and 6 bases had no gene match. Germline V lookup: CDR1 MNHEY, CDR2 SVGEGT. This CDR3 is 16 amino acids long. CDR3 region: CASSLQLAGGTDTQYF. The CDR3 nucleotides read TGTGCCAGCAGCCTACAACTAGCGGGAGGCACAGATACGCAGTATTTT.

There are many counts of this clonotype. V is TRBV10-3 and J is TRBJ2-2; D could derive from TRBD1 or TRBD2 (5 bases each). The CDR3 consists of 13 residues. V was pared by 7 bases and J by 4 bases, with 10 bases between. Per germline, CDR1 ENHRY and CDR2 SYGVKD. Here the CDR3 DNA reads TGTGCCATCAAAGGGGACGGCACCGGGGAGCTGTTTTTT. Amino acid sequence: CAIKGDGTGELFF.

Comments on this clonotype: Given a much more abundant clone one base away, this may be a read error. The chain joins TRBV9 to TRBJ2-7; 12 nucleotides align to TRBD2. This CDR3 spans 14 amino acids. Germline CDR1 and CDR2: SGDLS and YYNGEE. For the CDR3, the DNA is TGTGGCAGCAGCGCCCTAGCGGGAGGGGGTGAGCAGTACTTC. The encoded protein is CGSSALAGGGEQYF.

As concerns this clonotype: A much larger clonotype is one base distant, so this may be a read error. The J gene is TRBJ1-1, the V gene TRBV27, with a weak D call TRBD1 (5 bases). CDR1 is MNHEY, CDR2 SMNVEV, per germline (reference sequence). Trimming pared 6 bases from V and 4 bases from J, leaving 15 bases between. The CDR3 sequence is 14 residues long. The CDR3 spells CASRLDAGATEAFF. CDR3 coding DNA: TGTGCCAGCAGGTTGGATGCTGGGGCCACTGAAGCTTTCTTT.

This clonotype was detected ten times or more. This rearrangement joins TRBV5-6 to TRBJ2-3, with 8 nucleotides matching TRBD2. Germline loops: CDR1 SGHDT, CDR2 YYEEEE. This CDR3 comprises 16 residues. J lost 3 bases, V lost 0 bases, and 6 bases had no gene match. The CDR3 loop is CASSLAASGRTDTQYF. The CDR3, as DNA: TGTGCCAGCAGCTTGGCAGCTAGCGGGCGTACAGATACGCAGTATTTT.

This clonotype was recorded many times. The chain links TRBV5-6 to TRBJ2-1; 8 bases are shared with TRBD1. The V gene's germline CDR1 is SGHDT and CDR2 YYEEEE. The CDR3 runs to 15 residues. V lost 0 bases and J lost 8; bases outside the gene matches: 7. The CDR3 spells CASSLAGQGFDEQFF. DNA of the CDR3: TGTGCCAGCAGCTTGGCCGGACAGGGTTTCGATGAGCAGTTCTTC.

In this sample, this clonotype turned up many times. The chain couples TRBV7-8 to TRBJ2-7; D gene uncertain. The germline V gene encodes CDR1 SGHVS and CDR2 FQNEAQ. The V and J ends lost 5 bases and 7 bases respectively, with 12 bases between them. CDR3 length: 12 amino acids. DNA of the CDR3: TGTGCCAGCAGCCTACGATTTGGGGAGCAGTACTTC. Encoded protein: CASSLRFGEQYF.